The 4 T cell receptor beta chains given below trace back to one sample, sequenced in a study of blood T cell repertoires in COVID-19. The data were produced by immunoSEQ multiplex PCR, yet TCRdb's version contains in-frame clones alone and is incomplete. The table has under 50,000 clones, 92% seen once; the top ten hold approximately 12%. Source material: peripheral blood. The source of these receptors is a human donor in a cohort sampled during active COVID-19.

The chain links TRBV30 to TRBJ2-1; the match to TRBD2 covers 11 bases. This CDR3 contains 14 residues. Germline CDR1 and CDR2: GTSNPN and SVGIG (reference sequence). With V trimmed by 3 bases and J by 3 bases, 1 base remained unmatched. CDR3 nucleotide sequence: TGTGCCTGGAGAACTAGCGGGGGCTACAATGAGCAGTTCTTC. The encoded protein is CAWRTSGGYNEQFF.

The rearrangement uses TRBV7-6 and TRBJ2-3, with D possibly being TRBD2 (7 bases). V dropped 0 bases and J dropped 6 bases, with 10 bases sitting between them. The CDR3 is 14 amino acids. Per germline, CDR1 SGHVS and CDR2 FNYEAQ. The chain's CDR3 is CASSLAGGLDTQYF. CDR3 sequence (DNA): TGTGCCAGCAGCTTAGCGGGGGGGCTGGATACGCAGTATTTT.

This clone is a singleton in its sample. CDR3 loop: CASSSRPGQGNNEQFF. The CDR3 region has the DNA TGTGCCAGTAGTTCGCGGCCGGGACAGGGAAACAATGAGCAGTTCTTC. The V and J genes are TRBV19 and TRBJ2-1, with 9 bases identical to TRBD1. V gave up 5 bases and J gave up 5 bases; unmatched junction bases: 10. The CDR3 is 16 amino acids. Germline assignment: CDR1 LNHDA and CDR2 SQIVND (reference sequence). Using reference TRBV19 and TRBJ2-1 for the parts outside the CDR3, the full variable domain is DGGITQSPKYLFRKEGQNVTLSCEQNLNHDAMYWYRQDPGQGLRLIYYSQIVNDFQKGDIAEGYSVSREKKESFPLTVTSAQKNPTAFYLCASSSRPGQGNNEQFFGPGTRLTVL.

The DNA for the CDR3 is TGTGCCAGCAGACCTTACGGGGGTGCTAATGAAAAACTGTTTTTT. Residues: CASRPYGGANEKLFF. This chain links TRBV3-1 (or the pseudogene TRBV3-2) with TRBJ1-4; D is possibly TRBD1 (5 bases). The germline gives CDR1 LGHDT, CDR2 YNNKEL (reference sequence). V dropped 6 bases and J dropped 3 bases, with 14 bases sitting between them. The CDR3 length is 15 residues.